This T cell receptor (beta chain) was sequenced for a study of T-cell memory formation after mild COVID-19 (dated by TCRdb to about 2021). Study-wide context: TCR sequence clusters from the two donors were found to be largely donor specific. Longitudinal TCRalpha and TCRbeta repertoire sequencing tracked T-cell clones expanding and contracting after mild COVID-19 in two donors. Two young, previously healthy adult volunteers, one female and one male, were included in the cohort.

Details on this clonotype: Its cognate antigen has yet to be identified. The sample holds no much larger clone one base away, and base qualities are not on file.

Findings and caveats that apply to the study as a whole: Only a couple of mild cases were covered in the study, and larger cohorts including severe cases with pre-infection samples were considered necessary. SARS-CoV-2 specificity was not confirmed for the second-wave clones peaking on day 37. Contracting CD4+ clones appeared mostly in the CM and EM memory subsets, whereas CD8+ clones were enriched in EMRA. Balanced CD4/CD8 phenotypes were observed for clones contracting from day 15 to 85, whereas a bias towards CD4+ was observed for a second wave of clones expanding from day 15 to 37. Some responding clones were found in pre-infection memory, which suggests that pre-existing cross-reactive memory T cells took part in the SARS-CoV-2 response.

The sequencer listed for this sample is Illumina NovaSeq 6000. cDNA libraries for TCRalpha and TCRbeta were prepared by 5'RACE using constant-segment primers, with sample barcodes and unique molecular identifiers added. Trizol reagent was used to extract RNA from every sample. Library amplification was performed in two PCR steps, and a second sample barcode and Illumina TruSeq adapters were introduced in the second step. Sequencing of the libraries was done on an Illumina NovaSeq, producing 2 x 150 bp paired-end reads. As for the authors' bioinformatics: With migec v1.2.7, reads were demultiplexed and then collapsed into UMI-guided consensus sequences. Using mixcr v2.1.11, UMI consensuses were aligned to TRA and TRB V and J templates and then assembled into clonotypes. Clonotypes were classified as expanded or contracted when called significant by both edgeR and NoisET, with noise models trained on biological replicates. For edgeR calls, a false discovery rate-adjusted p below 0.01 and a log2 fold-change threshold of 1 were applied. As an exploratory analysis of dynamics, PCA with hierarchical clustering was applied to max-normalized trajectories of the 1000 most abundant clonotypes. Each responding clone was given a CD4 or CD8 phenotype based on the CD4+ and CD8+ repertoires, which had been sequenced separately. TCRdb applied fastp at Q25 and MiXCR to the public reads, then kept only in-frame beta chains. Each record represents a unique CDR3 protein, reported with the most common genes and DNA among its rows. The V and J calls and clone size are TCRdb's, not the authors'. The sample contains under 550,000 distinct CDR3 sequences, 15% to 20% of them found a single time. 10% to 15% of the sample is held by the ten biggest clonotypes.

Ficoll-Paque density gradient centrifugation was the method used to isolate PBMCs. There are 14 amino acids in the CDR3, from cysteine to phenylalanine inclusive. Here the CDR3 DNA is all that survives: 42 bases in frame from base 1. V was cut back by 1 base and J by 4 bases, leaving a gap of 10 bases between them. Material for sequencing was PBMCs or a T cell subset sorted from them (not recorded which). This receptor chain uses TRBV12-3 or TRBV12-4 and TRBJ1-1; the D gene is not confidently resolved. The clonotype comes from an adult woman who had mild COVID-19 (a few samples of this study predate the infection). The sample titles of this study are shuffled in the database, so cell type and time point are left out; the donor was told from shared clones. At the DNA level, the sequence is TGTGCCAGCAGTTTAGGGATGGAGGGCACTGAAGCTTTCTTT. The translation is CASSLGMEGTEAFF.